This T cell receptor beta chain comes out of a study of OX40 agonist ivuxolimab in advanced cancers. A few counts support this clone. Antigen: not known. Produced via immunoSEQ multiplex PCR; TCRdb's table is partial and in-frame only. Among approximately 59,000 clones listed, approximately 86% were seen once. Trimming took 1 base from V and 5 from J, leaving 15 bases between them. The length of the CDR3 is 15 residues. Germline V gene lookup returns CDR1 SGHRS and CDR2 YFSETQ. Broader study findings: Mean expanded clone counts were higher in CD8+ than CD4+ T cells.

Patients with a history of autoimmune disease or on systemic immunosuppression were excluded. Blood specimens came from baseline, cycle 4 day 1, and cycle 7 day 1. The sequences come from CD4+ or CD8+ T cells sorted from blood, collected in a trial of the OX40 agonist ivuxolimab. The rearrangement uses TRBV5-1 and TRBJ2-5; D might be TRBD1 (5 bases). The TCR was taken from an adult with an advanced solid tumor such as melanoma, head and neck, liver or kidney cancer. CDR3 residues: CASSLSLRVGETQYF. CDR3 DNA: TGCGCCAGCAGCTTGAGCCTCAGGGTGGGGGAGACCCAGTACTTC.